The 9 T cell receptor beta chains below all came from one sample that was sequenced in a study of blood T cell repertoires in COVID-19. TCRdb's table, derived via immunoSEQ multiplex PCR, lists solely in-frame clones and lacks some. The profile shows a few hundred thousand clones, around 84% of them singletons. The sequenced material came from peripheral blood. The receptors derive from a woman aged 40 to 50 who had recovered from COVID-19.

This chain uses TRBV4-1 with TRBJ1-4, with D hard to call. There are 15 residues in the CDR3. Trimming cost V 4 bases and J 0 bases, with 9 bases left between them. Germline assignment: CDR1 MGHRA and CDR2 YSYEKL. The CDR3 region is CASSPRGSTNEKLFF. As DNA, the CDR3 is TGCGCCAGCAGCCCGAGAGGTTCAACTAATGAAAAACTGTTTTTT.

The J gene is TRBJ1-1, the V gene TRBV18; TRBD1 aligns across 7 bases. The CDR3 extends over 14 amino acids. CDR1 and CDR2 from the germline V gene are KGHSH and LQKENI. V lost 3 bases and J lost 7; bases outside the gene matches: 8. In nucleotides, the CDR3 is TGTGCCAGCTCACCCCCGGGACAGCCTTTTGAAGCTTTCTTT. Protein sequence: CASSPPGQPFEAFF.

The CDR3 protein is CASSEPTYNEQFF. For the CDR3, the DNA is TGCGCCAGCAGCGAGCCTACCTACAATGAGCAGTTCTTC. This rearrangement joins TRBV5-1 to TRBJ2-1, with no clear D. Trimming took off 4 bases at V and 2 bases at J, with 7 bases between the two ends. CDR1 and CDR2 (germline): SGHRS, YFSETQ. This CDR3 comprises 13 residues.

The gene calls are TRBV19 and TRBJ1-2; D is unclear. Germline CDR1 is LNHDA and CDR2 is SQIVND (reference sequence). The CDR3 length is 10 residues. V lost 7 bases to trimming and J lost 5 bases, with 5 bases between them. The DNA of the CDR3 is TGTGCCAGTAAGAGGTATGGCTACACCTTC. It yields the protein CASKRYGYTF.

The CDR3 loop reads CASSSGGTGYNEQFF. For the CDR3, the DNA is TGTGCCAGCAGTTCGGGGGGGACAGGGTACAATGAGCAGTTCTTC. The chain is built from TRBV28 and TRBJ2-1; D perhaps matches TRBD1 (9 bases). Deletions cut 4 bases from V and 4 bases from J, with 14 bases between. The CDR3 length is 15 residues. Per germline, CDR1 MDHEN and CDR2 SYDVKM.

This clone was detected only a few times. The chain recombines TRBV5-1 with TRBJ2-2; weak D call: TRBD2 (6 bases). The V and J ends lost 6 bases and 4 bases respectively, with 19 bases between them. This CDR3 region has 16 residues. Germline assignment: CDR1 SGHRS and CDR2 YFSETQ. The CDR3 bases are TGCGCCAGCAAAATGGTGGGACTCCTGGGCACCGGGGAGCTGTTTTTT. This encodes CASKMVGLLGTGELFF.

The chain couples TRBV10-1 to TRBJ2-1; TRBD2 agrees at 8 bases. The CDR3 loop spans 15 amino acids. V trimming: 4 bases; J trimming: 9 bases; junction bases outside the gene matches: 11. CDR1 WNHNN and CDR2 SYGVQD come from the germline V gene (reference sequence). The CDR3 here is CASSGGTSTSGEQFF. The CDR3 DNA is TGCGCCAGCAGTGGCGGGACTAGTACGTCGGGTGAGCAGTTCTTC.

The rearrangement joins TRBV5-4 to TRBJ1-1; maybe TRBD1 (5 bases). CDR1 SGHNT and CDR2 YYREEE come from the germline V gene (reference sequence). The CDR3 has 13 residues. Trimming took off 6 bases at V and 1 base at J, with 10 bases between the two ends. CDR3 loop: CASTQGENTEAFF. The CDR3 bases are TGTGCCAGCACTCAGGGTGAGAACACTGAAGCTTTCTTT.

The rearrangement uses TRBV6-1 and TRBJ2-3; no clear D. The CDR3 contains 11 residues. Germline V lookup: CDR1 MNHNS, CDR2 SASEGT. V lost 2 bases and J 7 bases, leaving 4 bases between the germline ends. The CDR3 DNA is TGTGCCAGCAGTGAACTCTATACGCAGTATTTT. It translates to CASSELYTQYF.